The TCR beta chain described here comes from a study of beta chain features in type 1 diabetes. General study points: Significant though moderate, a shortening of TCRB CDR3s appeared in all four CD4+ subsets of Type 1 diabetes patients.

This CDR3 is built from 14 residues. The germline gives CDR1 SGHNT, CDR2 YYREEE (reference sequence). The V and J ends lost 4 bases and 3 bases, in that order; junction bases with no gene match: 6. The table lists this clone with a few counts. What it recognizes is unknown. Every isolated RNA sample was fully reverse transcribed, so sequencing captured expressed TCRB transcripts. Method: immunoSEQ multiplex PCR; TCRdb's copy keeps in-frame clones and lacks some. This sample has fewer than 350,000 clones, with 15% found just once. This chain joins TRBV5-4 and TRBJ2-5; 7 nucleotides align to TRBD1. The receptor comes from a young man with type 1 diabetes. Sequencing was done on a sample of naive CD4+ T cells from blood. CDR3 nucleotide sequence: TGTGCCAGCAGCCCTACAGGGGTTGAAGAGACCCAGTACTTC. Its protein product is CASSPTGVEETQYF.